Following are 27 T cell receptor beta chains from one sample sequenced in a study of cytomegalovirus exposure and HLA in healthy donors. Using immunoSEQ multiplex PCR, the repertoire was profiled, and TCRdb retains in-frame clones only, with some absent. This sample has around 150,000 clones, with 86% found just once. Input material: PBMCs. These receptors were obtained from a woman aged 30 to 39 in good health and CMV-seronegative.

This sequence joins TRBV5-6 and TRBJ2-7; weak D call: TRBD2 (5 bases). The CDR3 is made up of 14 amino acids. With 0 bases removed from V and 6 bases from J, the gap between germline ends came to 13 bases. CDR1 and CDR2 from the germline V gene are SGHDT and YYEEEE. CDR3 sequence reads: CASSLVLSRAEQYF. DNA for the CDR3: TGTGCCAGCAGCTTGGTACTCTCGCGGGCCGAGCAGTACTTC.

This clone has just one count. The rearrangement joins TRBV7-9 to TRBJ2-3; maybe TRBD2 (7 bases). The CDR3 has 18 residues. V gave up 2 bases and J gave up 0 bases, with 18 bases separating them. CDR1 and CDR2 (germline): SEHNR, FQNEAQ (reference sequence). The CDR3 DNA reads as TGTGCCAGCAGCTTATCCCGGGGAGGGGGATCTAGCACAGATACGCAGTATTTT. Protein product: CASSLSRGGGSSTDTQYF.

This clone appeared once. The chain recombines TRBV7-3 with TRBJ1-1; D is undetermined. This CDR3 is 13 amino acids long. Germline lookup yields CDR1 SGHTA and CDR2 FQGTGA. V was pared by 3 bases and J by 2 bases, with 7 bases between. CDR3 region: CASSFQVNTEAFF. The CDR3 bases are TGTGCCAGCAGCTTCCAGGTCAACACTGAAGCTTTCTTT.

V usage is TRBV4-3 and J usage is TRBJ1-2; D perhaps matches TRBD1 (6 bases). Trimming stripped 3 bases from V and 4 bases from J, with 15 bases between. The CDR3 runs 15 residues. The germline V gene encodes CDR1 LGHNA and CDR2 YSLEER. CDR3: CASSQQTGAGYGYTF. CDR3 in DNA: TGCGCCAGCAGCCAGCAGACAGGAGCGGGCTATGGCTACACCTTC.

The chain combines TRBV2 with TRBJ1-1; D remains unclear. The CDR3 loop spans 14 amino acids. V lost 8 bases and J 1 base, leaving 14 bases between the germline ends. The germline V gene has CDR1 SNHLY and CDR2 FYNNEI. The CDR3 DNA sequence: TGTGCCAGCCGCATCCGGCGGACGAACACTGAAGCTTTCTTT. It codes for CASRIRRTNTEAFF.

The chain joins TRBV6-6 to TRBJ2-3, with 8 positions matching TRBD2. The junction had 10 bases not matched to a gene; V was cut back by 6 bases and J by 5 bases. Germline V gene lookup returns CDR1 MNHNY and CDR2 SVGAGI (reference sequence). The CDR3 consists of 15 residues. CDR3 coding DNA: TGTGCCAGCAGAACACAAGGACTAGCTGTAGATACGCAGTATTTT. It encodes CASRTQGLAVDTQYF.

V and J are TRBV5-8 and TRBJ2-1, with D perhaps TRBD2 (5 bases). The CDR3 has 12 amino acids. V was shortened by 3 bases and J by 10 bases, with 11 bases between the two germline ends. Germline lookup yields CDR1 SGHTS and CDR2 YDEGEE. The CDR3 reads CASSWRRREQFF. Here the CDR3 DNA reads TGTGCCAGCAGCTGGAGGCGGAGGGAGCAGTTCTTC.

The rearrangement uses TRBV5-1 and TRBJ1-4, with 7 bases aligning to TRBD1. This CDR3 region has 14 residues. CDR1 is SGHRS and CDR2 is YFSETQ in the germline V gene. J was trimmed by 3 bases and V by 4 bases; bases with no gene match: 3. CDR3 protein: CASSVQGANEKLFF. Here the CDR3 DNA reads TGCGCCAGCAGCGTTCAGGGGGCTAATGAAAAACTGTTTTTT.

The count of this clone is one. CDR3 sequence (DNA): TGTGCCAGCGGCAGGGACAGGGATTACGGCTACACCTTC. Translated: CASGRDRDYGYTF. The genes are TRBV7-8 and TRBJ1-2; 9 positions match TRBD1. This CDR3 comprises 13 residues. The germline CDR1 and CDR2 sequences are SGHVS and FQNEAQ. The ends lost 8 bases at V and 8 bases at J; junction bases unmatched: 9.

This chain connects TRBV29-1 to TRBJ1-1, with D possibly matching TRBD1 (6 bases). The CDR3 has 12 amino acids. CDR1 and CDR2 (germline): SQVTM, ANQGSEA. Trimming cost V 4 bases and J 4 bases, with 10 bases left between them. CDR3 coding DNA: TGCAGCGTTGGGGGGGGCTCCACTGAAGCTTTCTTT. Translation: CSVGGGSTEAFF.

The rearrangement uses TRBV14 and TRBJ1-4; unclear D gene. CDR1 is SGHDN and CDR2 is FVKESK in the germline V gene. The germline V and J ends were trimmed by 4 bases and 0 bases, with 3 bases remaining between them. The CDR3 covers 13 residues. In DNA form, the CDR3 reads TGTGCCAGCAGCCTCTCAACTAATGAAAAACTGTTTTTT. As protein: CASSLSTNEKLFF. The full variable domain, with the rest looked up from reference TRBV14 and TRBJ1-4, is EAGVTQFPSHSVIEKGQTVTLRCDPISGHDNLYWYRRVMGKEIKFLLHFVKESKQDESGMPNNRFLAERTGGTYSTLKVQPAELEDSGVYFCASSLSTNEKLFFGSGTQLSVL.

The chain uses TRBV4-2 and TRBJ2-3; 10 bases align to TRBD1. CDR1 is LGHNA, CDR2 YNFKEQ, per germline. Germline trimming cut 4 bases from V and 6 bases from J; bases unmatched to any gene: 7. The CDR3 is 15 residues long. In nucleotides, the CDR3 is TGTGCCAGCAGCCCGCGGGACAGGGGCGTGGATACGCAGTATTTT. The encoded protein is CASSPRDRGVDTQYF.

The chain recombines TRBV28 with TRBJ1-4; the D is unclear. V lost 3 bases to trimming and J lost 8 bases, with 10 bases between them. This CDR3 contains 13 residues. Germline CDR1 is MDHEN and CDR2 is SYDVKM. The CDR3 loop reads CASSLKGSEKLFF. CDR3 DNA sequence: TGTGCCAGCAGTTTGAAGGGTTCGGAAAAACTGTTTTTT.

V usage is TRBV7-9 and J usage is TRBJ2-2; TRBD2 aligns across 7 bases. The CDR3 is 14 residues long. The trim removed 5 bases at V and 4 bases at J, leaving 4 bases unmatched. CDR1 SEHNR and CDR2 FQNEAQ come from the germline V gene (reference sequence). This CDR3 reads CASSSGAVTGELFF. The CDR3 nucleotides are TGTGCCAGCAGCAGCGGGGCCGTCACCGGGGAGCTGTTTTTT.

This chain connects TRBV7-6 to TRBJ2-2; D is unclear. Trimming cost V 5 bases and J 4 bases, with 11 bases left between them. Germline CDR1 SGHVS, CDR2 FNYEAQ. This CDR3 region has 14 residues. The CDR3 reads CASSLKQFTGELFF. CDR3 nucleotide sequence: TGTGCCAGCAGCCTAAAACAGTTCACCGGGGAGCTGTTTTTT.

The genes are TRBV7-8 and TRBJ2-5; D is possibly TRBD1 (5 bases). The CDR3 extends over 15 amino acids. Germline V gives CDR1 SGHVS, CDR2 FQNEAQ. V dropped 1 base and J dropped 2 bases, with 11 bases sitting between them. The CDR3 coding sequence is TGTGCCAGCAGCTTAGGGCAGGGTCTACAAGAGACCCAGTACTTC. This gives the protein CASSLGQGLQETQYF.

The V and J genes are TRBV9 and TRBJ2-3; no definite D call. This CDR3 region has 14 residues. V lost 3 bases and J lost 0, with 8 bases in between. From germline, CDR1 is SGDLS and CDR2 YYNGEE. The CDR3: CASSATSSTDTQYF. DNA of the CDR3: TGTGCCAGCAGCGCAACAAGTAGCACAGATACGCAGTATTTT.

V gene TRBV25-1 combines with J gene TRBJ2-5; D is undetermined. V was trimmed by 4 bases and J by 5 bases, leaving 5 bases between them. Germline V gene data show CDR1 as MGHDK and CDR2 as SYGVNS. There are 11 residues in the CDR3. The CDR3 loop is CASSADETQYF. CDR3 in DNA: TGTGCCAGCAGTGCCGACGAGACCCAGTACTTC.

The rearrangement links TRBV19 to TRBJ2-5; no definite D call. This CDR3 comprises 13 residues. Trimming cost V 4 bases and J 2 bases, with 8 bases left between them. CDR1 is LNHDA and CDR2 is SQIVND in the germline V gene (reference sequence). The CDR3, as DNA: TGTGCCAGTAGTAGGGCGGCACAAGAGACCCAGTACTTC. Protein sequence: CASSRAAQETQYF.

The chain is built from TRBV15 and TRBJ1-2, with D possibly TRBD1 on 5 matching bases. Trimming took 5 bases from V and 1 from J, leaving 20 bases between them. The germline gives CDR1 LNHNV, CDR2 YYDKDF (reference sequence). The CDR3 runs 17 residues. The CDR3 loop is CATSAPSRDPFNYGYTF. The CDR3 DNA sequence: TGTGCCACCAGCGCCCCATCCAGGGACCCCTTTAACTATGGCTACACCTTC.

The chain couples TRBV4-1 to TRBJ2-2, with 9 nucleotides matching TRBD2. The CDR3 consists of 16 residues. With 1 base clipped from V and 3 bases from J, the junction kept 3 bases outside the gene matches. In germline, CDR1 is MGHRA, CDR2 YSYEKL. The CDR3 region is CASSQGSGGHTGELFF. CDR3 in DNA: TGCGCCAGCAGCCAAGGTAGCGGGGGCCACACCGGGGAGCTGTTTTTT.

This chain joins TRBV10-3 and TRBJ1-2; D possibly corresponds to TRBD1 (5 bases). The ends were cut back, 5 bases at V and 4 bases at J, with 11 bases in the middle. Germline V gene lookup returns CDR1 ENHRY and CDR2 SYGVKD. The CDR3 is 13 residues long. CDR3 loop: CAISLQDPYGYTF. CDR3 in DNA: TGTGCCATCAGTCTACAGGACCCCTATGGCTACACCTTC.

The V gene is TRBV19, the J gene TRBJ1-1; no clear D. Trimming took off 10 bases at V and 1 base at J, with 10 bases between the two ends. CDR1 and CDR2 (germline): LNHDA, SQIVND (reference sequence). The CDR3 runs to 12 residues. In nucleotides, the CDR3 is TGTGCCACAAGAGCTTCGAACACTGAAGCTTTCTTT. Translated, it gives CATRASNTEAFF.

This sequence joins TRBV29-1 and TRBJ2-1, with 9 positions matching TRBD2. Unmatched junction bases numbered 12, after V lost 6 bases and J lost 0 bases. Germline CDR1 is SQVTM and CDR2 is ANQGSEA. The CDR3 extends over 17 amino acids. The CDR3 DNA follows: TGCAGCGTCGCGGGACTAGCATCGCCGTCCTCCTACAATGAGCAGTTCTTC. Protein product: CSVAGLASPSSYNEQFF.

This sequence joins TRBV9 and TRBJ1-4; 10 bases line up with TRBD1. The V gene's germline CDR1 is SGDLS and CDR2 YYNGEE. This CDR3 spans 17 amino acids. The V segment lost 0 bases and the J segment 2 bases; nucleotides outside the gene matches: 4. The CDR3 coding sequence is TGTGCCAGCAGCGTAGGACAGGGGGCCGGGACTAATGAAAAACTGTTTTTT. Protein: CASSVGQGAGTNEKLFF.

This clone was seen more than once but under ten times. V is TRBV5-4 and J is TRBJ1-5; D is unclear. V was pared by 2 bases and J by 4 bases, with 4 bases between. The germline V gene has CDR1 SGHNT and CDR2 YYREEE (reference sequence). The CDR3 has 12 residues. The CDR3 nucleotides are TGTGCCAGCAGCTTCGGGAATCAGCCCCAGCATTTT. Its translation: CASSFGNQPQHF.

The rearrangement uses TRBV6-6 and TRBJ2-7; D may be TRBD2 (6 bases). V was cut by 5 bases and J by 5 bases, with 16 bases left in between. The CDR3 is made up of 14 amino acids. The germline gives CDR1 MNHNY, CDR2 SVGAGI (reference sequence). CDR3 sequence reads: CASSHSGRIHEQYF. The CDR3, as DNA: TGTGCCAGCAGTCATAGTGGGAGGATCCACGAGCAGTACTTC.